The rows below give T cell receptor beta chains drawn from one sample of a study of Ad26.COV2.S vaccination and SARS-CoV-2 variants. Libraries were prepared by immunoSEQ multiplex PCR; TCRdb keeps only in-frame clonotypes and omits some of them. The sample records over 110,000 clones, about nine tenths being singletons. Source: peripheral blood, taken after recovery from COVID-19. The receptors come from a human donor who had recovered from COVID-19. CDR3s include the opening cysteine and the closing phenylalanine or tryptophan. A D gene is named only where the DNA matches it firmly. Rows may omit the clone size; those that give it use once, few, many or a size class.

v_gene	len	d_gene	j_gene	abundance	CDR3aa	CDR3nt
TRBV5-4	14	.	TRBJ2-7	.	CASSLNGRAYEQYF	TGTGCCAGCAGCTTGAACGGTAGAGCCTACGAGCAGTACTTC
TRBV6-2/TRBV6-3	15	.	TRBJ2-3	.	CASSYRAPSTDTQYF	TGTGCCAGCAGTTACAGGGCCCCTAGCACAGATACGCAGTATTTT
TRBV5-1	15	.	TRBJ2-5	.	CASSLWGSGQETQYF	TGCGCCAGCAGCTTGTGGGGGTCGGGTCAAGAGACCCAGTACTTC
TRBV5-1	13	.	TRBJ2-5	.	CASSLTAWETQYF	TGCGCCAGCAGCCTGACCGCGTGGGAGACCCAGTACTTC
TRBV6-5	14	TRBD1	TRBJ1-2	.	CASSYDRGQLGYTF	TGTGCCAGCAGTTACGACAGGGGGCAGCTAGGCTACACCTTC
TRBV5-8	16	.	TRBJ1-5	.	CASSLVRARGYQPQHF	.
TRBV5-1	14	.	TRBJ2-2	.	CASSRDFNTGELFF	TGCGCCAGCAGCCGGGACTTCAACACCGGGGAGCTGTTTTTT
TRBV6-5	12	TRBD1	TRBJ2-3	once	CASSQQGFGQYF	TGTGCCAGCAGCCAACAGGGGTTTGGGCAGTATTTT
TRBV10-2	14	.	TRBJ2-7	.	CASSESLLVAEQYF	TGCGCCAGCAGTGAGTCGCTTCTAGTTGCCGAGCAGTACTTC
TRBV19	12	.	TRBJ1-2	.	CASSIDLQAYTF	TGTGCCAGTAGTATAGATCTTCAAGCCTACACCTTC
TRBV7-9	14	.	TRBJ1-1	few	CASSLQGSDTEAFF	TGTGCCAGCAGCTTACAGGGATCGGACACTGAAGCTTTCTTT
TRBV10-1	18	TRBD2	TRBJ2-1	.	CASSVSSTSGGKYNEQFF	TGCGCCAGCAGTGTCTCATCGACTAGCGGGGGGAAGTACAATGAGCAGTTCTTC
TRBV6-5	16	.	TRBJ2-7	.	CASSYSGVPGSYEQYF	TGTGCCAGCAGTTACTCCGGTGTTCCGGGAAGCTACGAGCAGTACTTC
TRBV7-2	13	.	TRBJ1-2	.	CASSFGRVYGYTF	TGTGCCAGCAGCTTCGGCAGGGTCTATGGCTACACCTTC
TRBV11-2	16	TRBD2	TRBJ2-3	.	CASSLRGGALVDTQYF	TGTGCCAGCAGCTTACGGGGGGGGGCACTGGTGGATACGCAGTATTTT
TRBV29-1	16	.	TRBJ1-1	once	CSAEPPHRTGFAEAFF	TGCAGCGCTGAACCTCCACACAGGACGGGTTTCGCTGAAGCTTTCTTT
TRBV5-1	15	TRBD1	TRBJ1-4	.	CASSLQGAANEKLFF	TGCGCCAGCAGCTTACAGGGGGCGGCTAATGAAAAACTGTTTTTT
TRBV28	16	TRBD1	TRBJ1-2	.	CASIQAGGDFNYGYTF	TGTGCCAGCATTCAGGCAGGGGGCGATTTTAACTATGGCTACACCTTC
TRBV9	14	.	TRBJ1-2	.	CASSVAWGDDGYTF	TGTGCCAGCAGCGTAGCATGGGGGGACGATGGCTACACCTTC
TRBV25-1	14	.	TRBJ2-7	.	CASSDRTPPSEQYF	TGTGCCAGCAGTGACCGGACACCCCCTAGCGAGCAGTACTTC
TRBV5-1	15	TRBD2	TRBJ2-7	.	CASSRTSGGHPEQYF	TGCGCCAGCAGCAGAACTAGCGGGGGCCACCCCGAGCAGTACTTC
TRBV10-3	16	TRBD1	TRBJ2-7	.	CAISEFGEQGSYEQYF	TGTGCCATCAGTGAATTTGGGGAACAGGGGTCTTACGAGCAGTACTTC
TRBV15	16	TRBD1	TRBJ2-5	.	CATSRAGTGGQETQYF	TGTGCCACCAGCAGAGCTGGGACAGGGGGCCAAGAGACCCAGTACTTC
TRBV14	19	TRBD2	TRBJ2-1	.	CASSQDTPGLAGGYNEQFF	TGTGCCAGCAGCCAAGATACTCCCGGACTAGCGGGGGGATACAATGAGCAGTTCTTC
TRBV7-8	15	TRBD2	TRBJ2-5	.	CASSWTSGPQETQYF	TGTGCCAGCAGCTGGACTAGCGGGCCGCAAGAGACCCAGTACTTC
TRBV30	12	.	TRBJ1-6	.	CAWSAGRSPLHF	TGTGCCTGGAGTGCAGGGAGGTCACCCCTCCACTTT
TRBV12-5	16	TRBD2	TRBJ2-3	.	CASGLVGLGDTDTQYF	TGTGCTAGTGGTTTGGTCGGACTAGGGGACACAGATACGCAGTATTTT
TRBV6-2/TRBV6-3	12	.	TRBJ1-6	.	CASSYLRSPLHF	TGTGCCAGCAGTTACCTTCGTTCACCCCTCCACTTT
TRBV29-1	14	.	TRBJ1-3	.	CRGNRERVGNTIYF	TGCAGGGGCAACAGGGAACGGGTGGGGAACACCATATATTTT
TRBV15	19	TRBD2	TRBJ2-4	.	CATSRDSLAGGLTKNIQYF	TGTGCCACCAGCAGAGATTCGTTAGCGGGGGGCCTTACCAAAAACATTCAGTACTTC
TRBV29-1	13	.	TRBJ2-3	.	CSVVLANTDTQYF	TGCAGCGTTGTACTAGCCAACACAGATACGCAGTATTTT
TRBV7-6	14	.	TRBJ2-7	few	CASSLGGLAGEQYF	TGTGCCAGCAGCTTAGGGGGTCTAGCAGGCGAGCAGTACTTC
TRBV28	14	TRBD1	TRBJ1-5	.	CASSPFGTDQPQHF	TGTGCCAGCAGCCCCTTCGGGACAGATCAGCCCCAGCATTTT
TRBV19	14	TRBD1	TRBJ1-1	.	CASRNRGPGTEAFF	TGTGCCAGTAGGAACAGGGGGCCCGGCACTGAAGCTTTCTTT
TRBV19	16	.	TRBJ2-4	.	CASSQLSGPAKNIQYF	TGTGCCAGTAGCCAACTTAGCGGACCAGCCAAAAACATTCAGTACTTC
TRBV2	12	.	TRBJ1-6	.	CASGDIGSPLHF	TGTGCCAGCGGGGATATAGGTTCACCCCTCCACTTT
TRBV4-3	16	.	TRBJ1-3	few	CASSQDRRSSGNTIYF	TGCGCCAGCAGCCAAGATCGGCGGAGCTCTGGAAACACCATATATTTT
TRBV6-6	16	TRBD1	TRBJ1-4	.	CASTSRQGNDNEKLFF	TGTGCCAGCACTAGTCGACAGGGAAACGATAATGAAAAACTGTTTTTT
TRBV27	15	TRBD2	TRBJ2-1	.	CASSFGLATYNEQFF	TGTGCCAGCAGTTTCGGACTAGCAACTTACAATGAGCAGTTCTTC
TRBV9	15	.	TRBJ2-5	.	CASSATGAAQETQYF	TGTGCCAGCAGCGCCACCGGGGCCGCGCAAGAGACCCAGTACTTC
TRBV11-2	15	TRBD1	TRBJ2-2	.	CASSNRQGSTGELFF	TGTGCCAGCAGCAACCGACAGGGGTCGACCGGGGAGCTGTTTTTT
TRBV28	14	.	TRBJ1-2	.	CASSLPSTVYGYTF	TGTGCCAGCAGTCTACCCTCGACAGTCTATGGCTACACCTTC
TRBV6-5	15	.	TRBJ2-1	.	CASSYEQGGYNEQFF	TGTGCCAGCAGTTACGAACAGGGCGGCTACAATGAGCAGTTCTTC
TRBV30	13	.	TRBJ1-6	once	CAWRRDQNSPLHF	TGTGCCTGGCGCCGGGACCAGAATTCACCCCTCCACTTT
TRBV2	15	TRBD2	TRBJ2-1	.	CASSEKRGGYNEQFF	TGTGCCAGCAGTGAAAAGCGGGGGGGTTACAATGAGCAGTTCTTC
TRBV11-2	14	.	TRBJ1-4	.	CASSSVRGREKLFF	TGTGCCAGCAGCTCCGTCCGGGGTAGGGAAAAACTGTTTTTT
TRBV11-2	13	.	TRBJ1-4	.	CASSDATNEKLFF	TGTGCCAGCAGCGATGCAACTAATGAAAAACTGTTTTTT
TRBV28	15	TRBD1	TRBJ1-4	.	CASSPLGTANEKLFF	TGTGCCAGCAGCCCCCTGGGGACAGCTAATGAAAAACTGTTTTTT
TRBV7-2	15	TRBD1	TRBJ2-4	.	CASSYQTGAKNIQYF	TGTGCCAGCAGCTATCAGACAGGGGCCAAAAACATTCAGTACTTC
TRBV13	12	.	TRBJ1-6	.	CASSLGVSPLHF	TGTGCCAGCAGCTTAGGTGTATCCCCCCTCCACTTT
TRBV23-1	17	TRBD1	TRBJ1-5	once	CASSHPPSDRVNQPQHF	TGCGCCAGCAGTCACCCACCTTCGGACAGGGTCAATCAGCCCCAGCATTTT